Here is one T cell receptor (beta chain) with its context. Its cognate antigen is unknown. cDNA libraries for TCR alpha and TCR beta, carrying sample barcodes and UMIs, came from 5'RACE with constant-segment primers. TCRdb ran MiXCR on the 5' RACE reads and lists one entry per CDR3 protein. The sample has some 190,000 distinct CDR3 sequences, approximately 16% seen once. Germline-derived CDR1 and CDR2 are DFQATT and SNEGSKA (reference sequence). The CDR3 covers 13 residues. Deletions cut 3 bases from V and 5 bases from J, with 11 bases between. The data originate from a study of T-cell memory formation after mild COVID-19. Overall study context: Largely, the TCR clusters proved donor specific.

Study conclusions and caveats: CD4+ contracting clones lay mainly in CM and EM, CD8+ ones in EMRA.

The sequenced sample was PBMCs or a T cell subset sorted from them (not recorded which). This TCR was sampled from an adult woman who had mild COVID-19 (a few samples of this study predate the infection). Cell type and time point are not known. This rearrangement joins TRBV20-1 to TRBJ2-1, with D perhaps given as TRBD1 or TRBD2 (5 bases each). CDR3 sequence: CSASGGPNNEQFF. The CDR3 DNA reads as TGCAGTGCTAGTGGGGGACCTAACAATGAGCAGTTCTTC.